These 26 T cell receptor beta chains originate from one sample sequenced in a study of T-cell memory formation after mild COVID-19. One entry per CDR3 protein results from TCRdb running MiXCR on the 5' RACE reads. The sample contains around 200,000 distinct CDR3 sequences, 20% to 25% of which appear only once. The sequencing input was PBMCs or a T cell subset sorted from them (not recorded which). Source of these receptors: an adult woman who had mild COVID-19 (a few samples of this study predate the infection). Cell type and time point are not known.

The chain couples TRBV7-9 to TRBJ1-5, with D possibly matching TRBD1 (6 bases). The CDR3 runs 15 residues. Germline CDR1 is SEHNR and CDR2 is FQNEAQ (reference sequence). The V end was cut by 3 bases, the J end by 7 bases, with 16 bases between. DNA for the CDR3: TGTGCCAGCAGCTTGGACAGCTCCGGAGGGCAGCCCCAGCATTTT. This sequence encodes CASSLDSSGGQPQHF. Using reference TRBV7-9 and TRBJ1-5 for the parts outside the CDR3, the full variable domain is DTGVSQNPRHKITKRGQNVTFRCDPISEHNRLYWYRQTLGQGPEFLTYFQNEAQLEKSRLLSDRFSAERPKGSFSTLEIQRTEQGDSAMYLCASSLDSSGGQPQHFGDGTRLSIL.

This rearrangement joins TRBV29-1 to TRBJ1-1; the D gene is possibly TRBD1 (6 bases). V dropped 6 bases and J dropped 1 base, with 12 bases sitting between them. The CDR3 runs to 13 residues. Germline V CDR1 and CDR2: SQVTM, ANQGSEA. The CDR3 reads CSVTGVGNTEAFF. DNA of the CDR3: TGCAGCGTGACAGGTGTAGGGAACACTGAAGCTTTCTTT.

This clonotype turned up a few times. The V and J genes are TRBV5-1 and TRBJ1-1; 7 bases are a match to TRBD1. In germline, CDR1 is SGHRS, CDR2 YFSETQ. The CDR3 runs 15 residues. The trim removed 0 bases at V and 3 bases at J, leaving 5 bases unmatched. As DNA, the CDR3 is TGCGCCAGCAGCTTGGAGGACAGGTGGGACACTGAAGCTTTCTTT. This sequence encodes CASSLEDRWDTEAFF.

This clonotype has a handful of counts. The chain has TRBV5-1 and TRBJ2-7; tentatively, D is TRBD2 (6 bases). The V gene lost 3 bases and the J gene lost 6 bases, with 13 bases spanning the gap. The CDR3 is 13 residues long. Germline loops: CDR1 SGHRS, CDR2 YFSETQ. This chain's CDR3 is CASSSRAGGEQYF. As DNA, the CDR3 is TGCGCCAGCAGCTCCCGAGCGGGCGGCGAGCAGTACTTC.

The chain employs TRBV6-5 and TRBJ2-5, with 9 positions matching TRBD1. Losses at the gene ends were 6 bases for V and 1 base for J; bases not matched to a gene: 9. The germline CDR1 and CDR2 sequences are MNHEY and SVGAGI. CDR3 size: 16 residues. Written as DNA, the CDR3 is TGTGCCAGCAGACCACGACAGGGGGGATTCCAAGAGACCCAGTACTTC. Translation gives CASRPRQGGFQETQYF.

This clonotype turned up a few times. V and J are TRBV20-1 and TRBJ2-3; D gene ambiguous. The CDR3 totals 12 residues. The V gene lost 5 bases and the J gene lost 5 bases, with 11 bases spanning the gap. Germline CDR1 reads DFQATT; CDR2 reads SNEGSKA (reference sequence). CDR3 amino acids: CSAETPKDTQYF. DNA of the CDR3: TGCAGTGCTGAAACCCCCAAAGATACGCAGTATTTT.

V gene TRBV6-4 combines with J gene TRBJ2-3; D unresolved. Looked up from germline, CDR1 is MRHNA and CDR2 is SNTAGT. V lost 0 bases to trimming and J lost 3 bases, with 7 bases between them. This CDR3 is 14 amino acids long. The CDR3 region has the DNA TGTGCCAGCAGTGACTCCCACGATACAGATACGCAGTATTTT. Its translation is CASSDSHDTDTQYF.

V usage is TRBV4-1 and J usage is TRBJ1-2; D might be TRBD1 (6 bases). This CDR3 comprises 15 residues. V dropped 0 bases and J dropped 2 bases, with 10 bases sitting between them. Germline lookup yields CDR1 MGHRA and CDR2 YSYEKL. Here the CDR3 reads CASSQEAGANYGYTF. The CDR3 DNA follows: TGCGCCAGCAGCCAAGAGGCAGGGGCCAACTATGGCTACACCTTC.

This sequence joins TRBV20-1 and TRBJ2-5; D possibly corresponds to TRBD2 (6 bases). Per germline, CDR1 DFQATT and CDR2 SNEGSKA (reference sequence). This CDR3 comprises 16 residues. V lost 0 bases to trimming and J lost 5 bases, with 19 bases between them. The CDR3 sequence is CSARDLSWQGLETQYF. The CDR3 DNA reads as TGCAGTGCTAGAGATTTGAGTTGGCAGGGACTTGAGACCCAGTACTTC.

This clonotype was seen more than once but under ten times. The J gene is TRBJ2-7, the V gene TRBV7-9; D is unclear. From germline, CDR1 is SEHNR and CDR2 FQNEAQ (reference sequence). Trimming left V 5 bases short and J 5 bases short, with 19 bases between. There are 15 residues in the CDR3. The CDR3 loop reads CASSARRPGRDEQYF. The CDR3 coding sequence is TGTGCCAGCAGCGCCCGTAGACCAGGAAGGGACGAGCAGTACTTC. Drawing the rest from reference TRBV7-9 and TRBJ2-7, the complete variable domain is DTGVSQNPRHKITKRGQNVTFRCDPISEHNRLYWYRQTLGQGPEFLTYFQNEAQLEKSRLLSDRFSAERPKGSFSTLEIQRTEQGDSAMYLCASSARRPGRDEQYFGPGTRLTVT.

Details on this clonotype: A single base separates this from a much larger clone, so it may be a read error. The rearrangement uses TRBV6-5 and TRBJ1-1; maybe TRBD1 (5 bases). CDR1 is MNHEY, CDR2 SVGAGI, per germline. V lost 1 base, J lost 0 bases, and 9 bases lay in between. The CDR3 consists of 15 residues. The CDR3 coding sequence is TGTGCCAGCAGTTACTGGGAGGGGATGAACACTGAAGCTTTCTTT. Translating gives CASSYWEGMNTEAFF.

This clonotype was counted a few times. This rearrangement joins TRBV12-3 or TRBV12-4 to TRBJ1-1; D may be TRBD1 (5 bases). V was pared by 6 bases and J by 1 base, with 9 bases between. The CDR3 is 13 residues long. CDR3 in DNA: TGTGCCAGCAGCTCGGACACGAACACTGAAGCTTTCTTT. It translates to CASSSDTNTEAFF.

This chain links TRBV7-3 with TRBJ2-1; D gene unclear. Germline assignment: CDR1 SGHTA and CDR2 FQGTGA. The CDR3 runs to 17 residues. V was clipped by 2 bases and J by 5 bases, with 19 bases between them. This CDR3 reads CASSLAARAAPDNEQFF. CDR3 in DNA: TGTGCCAGCAGCTTAGCCGCTAGGGCAGCCCCGGACAATGAGCAGTTCTTC.

This clonotype appeared a few times. The rearrangement joins TRBV27 to TRBJ1-5, with TRBD1 identical over 8 bases. V shed 5 bases and J 6 bases; nucleotides not matched to a gene: 12. CDR3 length: 16 residues. The germline gives CDR1 MNHEY, CDR2 SMNVEV (reference sequence). The CDR3 coding sequence is TGTGCCAGCAGTGGTTTAGGACAGGGCGTCCCTCAGCCCCAGCATTTT. Encoded protein: CASSGLGQGVPQPQHF.

This clonotype was detected only a few times. The gene calls are TRBV9 and TRBJ2-2; D not resolved. The CDR3 has 14 amino acids. Germline CDR1 is SGDLS and CDR2 is YYNGEE. Trimming removed 6 bases at V and 0 bases at J, with 9 bases between. The chain's CDR3 is CASTPGTNTGELFF. The CDR3 DNA is TGTGCCAGCACCCCTGGGACGAACACCGGGGAGCTGTTTTTT.

This clonotype was seen more than once but under ten times. CDR3 residues: CASSWGGQETQYF. In DNA, the CDR3 is TGTGCCAGCAGTTGGGGGGGACAAGAGACCCAGTACTTC. The gene calls are TRBV12-3 or TRBV12-4 and TRBJ2-5; the match to TRBD2 covers 7 bases. The CDR3 consists of 13 residues. V shed 4 bases and J 2 bases; nucleotides not matched to a gene: 1.

The table lists this clonotype with a few counts. The rearrangement links TRBV7-8 to TRBJ1-2; 7 nucleotides align to TRBD1. CDR3 length: 14 residues. Germline loops: CDR1 SGHVS, CDR2 FQNEAQ. V dropped 3 bases and J dropped 8; count of bases not matched to a gene: 9. The CDR3 region is CASSLGVGGYGYTF. For the CDR3, the DNA is TGTGCCAGCAGCTTGGGGGTAGGGGGCTACGGCTACACCTTC.

This chain connects TRBV5-1 to TRBJ2-2, with D unclear. The CDR3 consists of 12 residues. Germline V gene data show CDR1 as SGHRS and CDR2 as YFSETQ. Trimming left V 0 bases short and J 6 bases short, with 3 bases between. DNA for the CDR3: TGCGCCAGCAGCTTGGTAGCCGGGGAGCTGTTTTTT. Residues: CASSLVAGELFF. Full variable domain (rest looked up from reference TRBV5-1 and TRBJ2-2): KAGVTQTPRYLIKTRGQQVTLSCSPISGHRSVSWYQQTPGQGLQFLFEYFSETQRNKGNFPGRFSGRQFSNSRSEMNVSTLELGDSALYLCASSLVAGELFFGEGSRLTVL.

The chain combines TRBV7-9 with TRBJ2-5; D may be TRBD2 (6 bases). Trimming pared 5 bases from V and 1 base from J, leaving 14 bases between. The germline gives CDR1 SEHNR, CDR2 FQNEAQ (reference sequence). This CDR3 has 15 amino acids. CDR3 sequence: CASSQTVSGQETQYF. The CDR3 DNA is TGTGCCAGCAGCCAGACCGTTAGCGGCCAAGAGACCCAGTACTTC.

There are a few counts of this clonotype. The chain links TRBV14 to TRBJ2-7; the D gene could be TRBD1 or TRBD2 (5 bases each). Trimming left V 4 bases short and J 0 bases short, with 13 bases between. The germline V gene has CDR1 SGHDN and CDR2 FVKESK. The CDR3 is 15 residues long. CDR3 DNA sequence: TGTGCCAGCAGCCTACGCCGGGACCGCTCCTACGAGCAGTACTTC. It translates to CASSLRRDRSYEQYF.

The gene calls are TRBV20-1 and TRBJ1-2; weak D call: TRBD1 (5 bases). Per germline, CDR1 DFQATT and CDR2 SNEGSKA (reference sequence). V was pared by 4 bases and J by 3 bases, with 21 bases between. This CDR3 has 16 residues. DNA for the CDR3: TGCAGTGCTATTTCCCGCAGGGCCCAAGGGGACTATGGCTACACCTTC. This encodes CSAISRRAQGDYGYTF.

The chain is built from TRBV7-8 and TRBJ1-1; D gene ambiguous. Germline-derived CDR1 and CDR2 are SGHVS and FQNEAQ. The CDR3 spans 16 residues. V shed 4 bases and J shed 1 base, with 16 bases lying between them. CDR3 protein: CASSWRLGTKNTEAFF. CDR3 nucleotides: TGTGCCAGCAGCTGGCGGTTAGGAACCAAGAACACTGAAGCTTTCTTT.

This clonotype was detected ten times or more. This sequence joins TRBV18 and TRBJ2-5, with D unclear. The CDR3 totals 13 residues. Germline values: CDR1 KGHSH, CDR2 LQKENI. The V end was cut by 2 bases, the J end by 1 base, with 5 bases between. The CDR3: CASSPSAQETQYF. CDR3 sequence (DNA): TGTGCCAGCTCACCATCGGCCCAAGAGACCCAGTACTTC.

The rearrangement joins TRBV30 to TRBJ2-2; D call uncertain. The germline gives CDR1 GTSNPN, CDR2 SVGIG (reference sequence). CDR3 size: 17 residues. Trimming removed 0 bases at V and 3 bases at J, with 17 bases between. The chain's CDR3 is CAWSVPEVIAYTGELFF. CDR3 coding DNA: TGTGCCTGGAGTGTACCAGAGGTCATCGCATACACCGGGGAGCTGTTTTTT.

This clonotype has ten or more counts. The chain employs TRBV7-2 and TRBJ2-2; the D is unclear. CDR1 and CDR2 from the germline V gene are SGHTA and FQGNSA. V was clipped by 3 bases and J by 4 bases, with 9 bases between them. The CDR3 runs 14 residues. This CDR3 reads CASSLGGLTGELFF. CDR3 nucleotides: TGTGCCAGCAGCTTGGGTGGCCTCACCGGGGAGCTGTTTTTT. Looking up the rest from reference TRBV7-2 and TRBJ2-2 gives the full variable domain: GAGVSQSPSNKVTEKGKDVELRCDPISGHTALYWYRQSLGQGLEFLIYFQGNSAPDKSGLPSDRFSAERTGGSVSTLTIQRTQQEDSAVYLCASSLGGLTGELFFGEGSRLTVL.

Only a few counts were recorded for this clonotype. The J gene is TRBJ1-5, the V gene TRBV7-9; D remains unclear. This CDR3 is built from 12 residues. Trimming pared 5 bases from V and 7 bases from J, leaving 9 bases between. Germline CDR1 and CDR2: SEHNR and FQNEAQ (reference sequence). CDR3 DNA: TGTGCCAGCAGCCCCGATGGCCAGCCCCAGCATTTT. Encoded protein: CASSPDGQPQHF.